Listed below are T cell receptor beta chains from one sample, sequenced in a study of T-cell reconstitution after alpha-beta-depleted transplantation in children. TCRdb re-called the PCR reads through MiXCR, storing one row per CDR3 protein. Of roughly 170,000 distinct CDR3 sequences in the sample, about 6.4% were seen once. This specimen was PBMCs from the stem cell graft donor, taken from the stem cell graft. These receptor sequences come from a human donor who donated a stem cell graft to a child with Wiskott-Aldrich syndrome. Each CDR3 is given with its conserved first and last residue.

CDR3: CAWIGPINTDTQYF; V: TRBV30; J: TRBJ2-3
CDR3: CASSRQGWGETQYF; V: TRBV7-2; J: TRBJ2-5
CDR3: CASSRTPARVVETQYF; V: TRBV5-1; J: TRBJ2-5
CDR3: CASSQGHPYEQYF; V: TRBV4-1; J: TRBJ2-7
CDR3: CSARVLAGGIGSSDTQYF; V: TRBV20-1; J: TRBJ2-3
CDR3: CSASLLAGFSETQYF; V: TRBV20-1; J: TRBJ2-5
CDR3: CASSLRGQGAPWITSSYNEQFF; V: TRBV5-4; J: TRBJ2-1
CDR3: CASSDSMRETKNIQYF; V: TRBV6-4; J: TRBJ2-4
CDR3: CASRDEGDTQYF; V: TRBV5-1; J: TRBJ2-3
CDR3: CASSGTGDSPLHF; V: TRBV25-1; J: TRBJ1-6
CDR3: CASSIDGRNAEAFF; V: TRBV9; J: TRBJ1-1
CDR3: CASSFLAGAETQYF; V: TRBV7-2; J: TRBJ2-5
CDR3: CATSEQMNTEAFF; V: TRBV24-1; J: TRBJ1-1
CDR3: CSVMGQGIEDEQYF; V: TRBV29-1; J: TRBJ2-7
CDR3: CASSFEVAVNSPLHF; V: TRBV12-3/TRBV12-4; J: TRBJ1-6
CDR3: CASSFLSQQFF; V: TRBV12-3/TRBV12-4; J: TRBJ2-1
CDR3: CASSQDRWGRGRRGETQYF; V: TRBV4-3; J: TRBJ2-5
CDR3: CSASEVSDIQYF; V: TRBV20-1; J: TRBJ2-4